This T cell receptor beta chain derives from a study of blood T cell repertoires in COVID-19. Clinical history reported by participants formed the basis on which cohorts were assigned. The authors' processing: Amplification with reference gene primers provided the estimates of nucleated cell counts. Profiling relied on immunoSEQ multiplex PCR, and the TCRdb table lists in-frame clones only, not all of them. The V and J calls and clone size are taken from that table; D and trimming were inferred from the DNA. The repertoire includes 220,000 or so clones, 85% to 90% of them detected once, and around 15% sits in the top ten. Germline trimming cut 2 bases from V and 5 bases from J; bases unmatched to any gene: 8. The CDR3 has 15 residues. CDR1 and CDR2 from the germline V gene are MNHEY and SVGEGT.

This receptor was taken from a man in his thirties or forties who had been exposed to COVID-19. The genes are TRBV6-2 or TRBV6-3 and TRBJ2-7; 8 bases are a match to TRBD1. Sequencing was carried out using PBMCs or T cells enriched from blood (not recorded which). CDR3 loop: CASSYQGAEVHEQYF. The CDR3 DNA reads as TGTGCCAGCAGTTACCAGGGGGCGGAAGTCCACGAGCAGTACTTC.